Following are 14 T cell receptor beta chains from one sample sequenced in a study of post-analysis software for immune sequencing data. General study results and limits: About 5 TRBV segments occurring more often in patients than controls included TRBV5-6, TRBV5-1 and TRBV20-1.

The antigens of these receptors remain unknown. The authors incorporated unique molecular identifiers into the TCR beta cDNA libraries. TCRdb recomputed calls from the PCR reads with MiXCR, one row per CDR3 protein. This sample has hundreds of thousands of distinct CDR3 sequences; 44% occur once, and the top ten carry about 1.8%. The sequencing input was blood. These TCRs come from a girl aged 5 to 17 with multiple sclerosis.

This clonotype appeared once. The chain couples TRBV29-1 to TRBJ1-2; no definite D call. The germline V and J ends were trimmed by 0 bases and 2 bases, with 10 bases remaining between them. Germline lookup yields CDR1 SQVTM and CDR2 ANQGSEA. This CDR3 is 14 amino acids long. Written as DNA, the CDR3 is TGCAGCGTTGAAGATTTTGGCGGAAACTATGGCTACACCTTC. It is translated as CSVEDFGGNYGYTF.

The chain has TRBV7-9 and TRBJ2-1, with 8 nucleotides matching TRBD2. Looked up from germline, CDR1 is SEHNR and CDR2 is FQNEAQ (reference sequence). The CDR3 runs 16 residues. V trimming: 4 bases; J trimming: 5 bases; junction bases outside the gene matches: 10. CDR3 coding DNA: TGTGCCAGCAGCTCCCGGGAGCGGGAGTTCGACAATGAGCAGTTCTTC. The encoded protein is CASSSREREFDNEQFF.

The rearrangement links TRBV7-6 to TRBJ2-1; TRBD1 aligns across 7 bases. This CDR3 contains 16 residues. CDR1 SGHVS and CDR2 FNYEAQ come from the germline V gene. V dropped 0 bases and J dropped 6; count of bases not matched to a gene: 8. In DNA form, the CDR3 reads TGTGCCAGCAGCTTAGCCACCGGGACAGTCTGCAATGAGCAGTTCTTC. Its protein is CASSLATGTVCNEQFF.

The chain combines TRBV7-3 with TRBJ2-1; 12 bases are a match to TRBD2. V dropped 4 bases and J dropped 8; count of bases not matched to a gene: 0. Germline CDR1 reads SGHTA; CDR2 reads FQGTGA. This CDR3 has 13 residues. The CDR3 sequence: CASSWTSGDEQFF. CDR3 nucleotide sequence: TGTGCCAGCAGCTGGACTAGCGGGGATGAGCAGTTCTTC.

The CDR3: CSARQGAGETQYF. The CDR3 region has the DNA TGCAGCGCCCGACAGGGGGCCGGGGAGACCCAGTACTTC. This sequence joins TRBV29-1 and TRBJ2-5; TRBD1 matches at 10 bases. V gave up 7 bases and J gave up 5 bases; unmatched junction bases: 7. From germline, CDR1 is SQVTM and CDR2 ANQGSEA. This CDR3 spans 13 amino acids.

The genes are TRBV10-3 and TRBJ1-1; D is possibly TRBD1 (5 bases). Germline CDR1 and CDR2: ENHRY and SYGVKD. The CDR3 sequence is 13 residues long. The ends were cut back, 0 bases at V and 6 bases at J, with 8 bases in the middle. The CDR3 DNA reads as TGTGCCATCAGTGAGTCGGGGGGTTCTGAAGCTTTCTTT. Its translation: CAISESGGSEAFF.

CDR3: CASSLKQHEQYF. The CDR3 DNA follows: TGTGCCAGCAGTCTTAAACAGCACGAGCAGTACTTC. This chain joins TRBV12-3 or TRBV12-4 and TRBJ2-7, with D unclear. The ends were cut back, 5 bases at V and 5 bases at J, with 10 bases in the middle. This CDR3 spans 12 amino acids.

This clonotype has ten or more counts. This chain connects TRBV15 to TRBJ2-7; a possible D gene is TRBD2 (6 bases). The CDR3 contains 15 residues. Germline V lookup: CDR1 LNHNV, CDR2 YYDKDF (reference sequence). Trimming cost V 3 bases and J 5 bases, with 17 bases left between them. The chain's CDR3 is CATSSGRGRINEQYF. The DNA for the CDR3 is TGTGCCACCAGCAGTGGCCGGGGGAGGATCAACGAGCAGTACTTC.

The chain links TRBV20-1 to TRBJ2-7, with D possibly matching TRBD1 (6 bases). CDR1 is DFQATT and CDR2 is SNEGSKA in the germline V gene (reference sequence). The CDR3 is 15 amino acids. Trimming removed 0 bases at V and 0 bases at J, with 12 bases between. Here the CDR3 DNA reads TGCAGTGCTAGAGATCAGGGGCGAAGCTCCTACGAGCAGTACTTC. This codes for CSARDQGRSSYEQYF.

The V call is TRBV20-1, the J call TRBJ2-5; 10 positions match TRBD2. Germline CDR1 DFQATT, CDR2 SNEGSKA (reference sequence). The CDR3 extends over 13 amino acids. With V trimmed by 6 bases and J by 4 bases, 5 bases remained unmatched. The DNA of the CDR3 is TGCAGTGCCCGAAAGCGGGAGGGAGAGACCCAGTACTTC. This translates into CSARKREGETQYF.

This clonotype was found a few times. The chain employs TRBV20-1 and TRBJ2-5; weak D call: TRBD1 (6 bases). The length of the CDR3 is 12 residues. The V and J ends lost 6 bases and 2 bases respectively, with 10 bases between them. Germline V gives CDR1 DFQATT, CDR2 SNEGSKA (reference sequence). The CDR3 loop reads CSALDRQETQYF. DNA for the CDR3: TGCAGTGCCCTGGACAGACAAGAGACCCAGTACTTC.

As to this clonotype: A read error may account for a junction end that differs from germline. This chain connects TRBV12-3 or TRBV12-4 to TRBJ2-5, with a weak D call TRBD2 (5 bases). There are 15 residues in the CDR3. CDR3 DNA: TGTGCCAGCAGCCCCCGGCCGGAAAATGGGGAGACCCAGCACTTC. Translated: CASSPRPENGETQHF.

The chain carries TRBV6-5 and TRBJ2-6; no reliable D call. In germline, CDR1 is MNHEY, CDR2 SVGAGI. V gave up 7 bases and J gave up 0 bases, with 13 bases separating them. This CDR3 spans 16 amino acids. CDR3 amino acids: CASTFKDLSGANVLTF. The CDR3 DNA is TGTGCCAGCACCTTTAAGGACCTCTCTGGGGCCAACGTCCTGACTTTC.

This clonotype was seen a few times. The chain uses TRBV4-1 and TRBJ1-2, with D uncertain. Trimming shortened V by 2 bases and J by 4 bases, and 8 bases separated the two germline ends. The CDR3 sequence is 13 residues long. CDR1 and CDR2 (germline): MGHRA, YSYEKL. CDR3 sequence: CASSQRALYGYTF. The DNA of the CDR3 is TGCGCCAGCAGCCAACGGGCTCTCTATGGCTACACCTTC.